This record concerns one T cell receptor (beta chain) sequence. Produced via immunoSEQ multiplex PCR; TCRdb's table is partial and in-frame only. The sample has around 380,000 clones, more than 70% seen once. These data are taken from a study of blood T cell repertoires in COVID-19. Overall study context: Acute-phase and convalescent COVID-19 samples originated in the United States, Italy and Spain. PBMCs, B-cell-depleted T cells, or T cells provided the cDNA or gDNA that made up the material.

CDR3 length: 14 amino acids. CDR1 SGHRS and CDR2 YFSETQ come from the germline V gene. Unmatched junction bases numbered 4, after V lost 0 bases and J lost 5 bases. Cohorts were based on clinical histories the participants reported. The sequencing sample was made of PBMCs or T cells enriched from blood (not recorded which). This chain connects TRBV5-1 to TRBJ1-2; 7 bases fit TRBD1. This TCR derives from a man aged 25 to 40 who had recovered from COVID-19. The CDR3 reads CASSLEGAGYGYTF. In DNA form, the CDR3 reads TGCGCCAGCAGCTTGGAGGGGGCAGGGTATGGCTACACCTTC.